The TCR beta chain under discussion was sequenced for a study of blood T cell repertoires in COVID-19 (dated by TCRdb to the early 2020s). Context from the whole study: Samples from collaborators originated in the United States, Italy and Spain and spanned both the acute and convalescent phases of COVID-19. The prospective study material was composed of cDNA or gDNA derived from T cells, B-cell-depleted T cells, or PBMCs. The dataset comprised deeply sampled blood TCRbeta repertoires from subjects exposed to, actively infected with, or recovered from COVID-19. The repertoires were made available in a free public database intended to serve as a resource for research on the immune response to SARS-CoV-2. The samples were drawn from two sources: the first 160 participants of the ongoing ImmuneRACE study, and fewer than 1,500 subjects contributed by 6 global collaborators. Nearly every sample came with metadata listing a de-identified subject ID, COVID-19 status, age in years and sex. Where available, HLA class I and class II types were taken from metadata supplied by the sample provider and were not determined by assay-based typing. Points the paper makes about the study in general: Clinical and demographic metadata were provided uncurated, with the amount varying by source and participant.

Collaborating institutions collected whole blood in K2EDTA tubes following their own protocols. For TCRbeta analysis, collaborators shipped samples as frozen whole blood, isolated PBMCs, or DNA extracted from either of those sample types. TCRbeta CDR3 regions were amplified from genomic DNA by means of the immunoSEQ Assay, a bias-controlled multiplex PCR. On the authors' methods: The number of nucleated cells in each sample was estimated by amplification of reference gene primers within the assay. To quantify the absolute abundance of each unique TCRbeta CDR3 rearrangement, sequence reads were collapsed and filtered. Productive Simpson clonality was computed per sample as the square root of Simpson's diversity index over productive rearrangements. This immuneACCESS table, as held by TCRdb, lists in-frame sequences with V and J called but not all clones. Of the missing ones, under half trace to an unresolved V gene in checked studies; the others have no known cause. V, J and clone size were drawn from that table, and D and trimming were deduced from the DNA. This sample comprises around 160,000 clones, approximately 80% of them detected only once. The top ten constitute approximately 38% of the sample.

CDR1 GTSNPN and CDR2 SVGIG are derived from the germline V gene (reference sequence). V and J lose 0 bases and 1 base, and a span of 10 bases separates them. Counted from cysteine to phenylalanine, this CDR3 has 15 amino acids. CDR3 DNA is the only sequence kept; it has 45 bases, read in frame from the first base. In the case of this clone: It lacks a known antigen. Base qualities were left out, and no much larger clone turns up one base away.

The clonotype originates from a human donor in a cohort sampled during active COVID-19. The rearranged segments are TRBV30 and TRBJ1-5; no confident D gene assignment can be made. The sequenced sample was peripheral blood. The DNA reads TGTGCCTGGAGTGTGGGTGGAGGGAGCAATCAGCCCCAGCATTTT. It is translated as CAWSVGGGSNQPQHF.